What follows is one T cell receptor beta chain and its context. Its antigen is unknown. The CDR3 sequence is 15 residues long. From germline, CDR1 is LGHDT and CDR2 YNNKEL (reference sequence). Trimming removed 4 bases from V and 1 base from J, with 13 bases in between. Assay used: immunoSEQ multiplex PCR; TCRdb lists only in-frame clones, some missing. The sample shows more than 150,000 clones, about nine tenths of them seen only once. These data belong to a study of T cell responses to AZD1222 COVID-19 vaccine. Study-level points and caveats: Repertoire sampling happened only post peak T cell response. A rise in Spike-specific TCR breadth and depth followed two AZD1222 doses. Mapped onto spike, vaccine-associated CD4 TCRs spanned it and were dominant at 160-218 and 743-854.

The sequencing here drew on peripheral blood, taken on day 0 of AZD1222 vaccination. This clonotype was sampled from an adult in good health. This chain joins TRBV3-1 (or the pseudogene TRBV3-2) and TRBJ1-2, with D possibly matching TRBD1 (5 bases). CDR3 loop: CASSPPGSFNYGYTF. CDR3 coding DNA: TGTGCCAGCAGCCCCCCAGGGAGTTTTAACTATGGCTACACCTTC.